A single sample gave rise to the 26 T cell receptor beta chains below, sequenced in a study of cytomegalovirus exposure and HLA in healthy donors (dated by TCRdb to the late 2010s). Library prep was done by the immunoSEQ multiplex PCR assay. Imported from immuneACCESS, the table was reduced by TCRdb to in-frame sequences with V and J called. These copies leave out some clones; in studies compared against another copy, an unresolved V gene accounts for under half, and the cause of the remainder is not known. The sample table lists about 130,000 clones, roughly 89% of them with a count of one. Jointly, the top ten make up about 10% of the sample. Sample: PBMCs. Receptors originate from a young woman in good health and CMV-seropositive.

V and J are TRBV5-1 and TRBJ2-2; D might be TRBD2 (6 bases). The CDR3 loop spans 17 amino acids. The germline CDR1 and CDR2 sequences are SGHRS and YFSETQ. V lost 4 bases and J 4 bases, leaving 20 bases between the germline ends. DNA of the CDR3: TGCGCCAGCAGCGAGCGACTAGTGGGTTATCTCACCGGGGAGCTGTTTTTT. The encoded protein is CASSERLVGYLTGELFF.

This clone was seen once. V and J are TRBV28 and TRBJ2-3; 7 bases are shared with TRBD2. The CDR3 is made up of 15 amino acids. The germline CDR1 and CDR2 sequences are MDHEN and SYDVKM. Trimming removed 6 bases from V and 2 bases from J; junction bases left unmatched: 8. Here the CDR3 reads CASSGESGATDTQYF. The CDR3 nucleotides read TGTGCCAGCAGCGGAGAGAGCGGGGCCACAGATACGCAGTATTTT.

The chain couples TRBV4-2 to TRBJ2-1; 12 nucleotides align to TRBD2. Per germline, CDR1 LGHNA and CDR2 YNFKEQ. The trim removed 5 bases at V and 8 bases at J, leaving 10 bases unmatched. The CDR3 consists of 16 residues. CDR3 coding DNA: TGTGCCAGCAGCGTTCGGACTAGCGGGGATTCCTATGAGCAGTTCTTC. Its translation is CASSVRTSGDSYEQFF.

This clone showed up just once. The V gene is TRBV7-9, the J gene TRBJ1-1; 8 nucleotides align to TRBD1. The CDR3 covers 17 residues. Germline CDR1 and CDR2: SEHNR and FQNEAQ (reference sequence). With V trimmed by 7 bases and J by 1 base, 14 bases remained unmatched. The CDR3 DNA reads TGTGCCAGCACACTACTTGCAGGGGGCGGTGGGAACACTGAAGCTTTCTTT. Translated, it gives CASTLLAGGGGNTEAFF.

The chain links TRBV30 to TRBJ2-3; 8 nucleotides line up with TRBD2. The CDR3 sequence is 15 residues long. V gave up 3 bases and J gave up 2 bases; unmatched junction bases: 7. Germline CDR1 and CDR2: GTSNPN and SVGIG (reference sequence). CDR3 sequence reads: CAWRAKRGTTDTQYF. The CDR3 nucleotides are TGTGCCTGGAGAGCAAAGCGGGGGACCACAGATACGCAGTATTTT.

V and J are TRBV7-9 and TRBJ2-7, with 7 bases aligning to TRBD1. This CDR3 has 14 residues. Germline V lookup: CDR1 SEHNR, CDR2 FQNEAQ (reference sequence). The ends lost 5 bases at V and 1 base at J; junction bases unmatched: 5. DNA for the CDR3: TGTGCCAGCAGCCCCCAGACAGGGTCCTACGAGCAGTACTTC. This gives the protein CASSPQTGSYEQYF.

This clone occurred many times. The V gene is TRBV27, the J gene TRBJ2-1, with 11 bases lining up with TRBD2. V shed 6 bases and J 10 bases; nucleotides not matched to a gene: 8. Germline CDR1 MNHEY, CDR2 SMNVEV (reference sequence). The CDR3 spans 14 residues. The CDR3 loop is CASSQGLADREQFF. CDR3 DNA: TGTGCCAGCAGCCAGGGACTAGCGGACCGGGAGCAGTTCTTC.

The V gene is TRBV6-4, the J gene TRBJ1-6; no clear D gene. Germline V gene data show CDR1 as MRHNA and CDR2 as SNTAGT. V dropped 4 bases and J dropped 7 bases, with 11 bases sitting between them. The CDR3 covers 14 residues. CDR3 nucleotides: TGTGCCAGCAGTGTTATGCCAGGCAATTCACCCCTCCACTTT. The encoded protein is CASSVMPGNSPLHF.

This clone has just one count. The DNA for the CDR3 is TGTGCCTGGAGCCCTGACAGGGACACTGAAGCTTTCTTT. Its translation is CAWSPDRDTEAFF. The rearrangement joins TRBV30 to TRBJ1-1; 7 bases are a match to TRBD1. The V segment lost 3 bases and the J segment 3 bases; nucleotides outside the gene matches: 4. The CDR3 totals 13 residues. The germline gives CDR1 GTSNPN, CDR2 SVGIG (reference sequence).

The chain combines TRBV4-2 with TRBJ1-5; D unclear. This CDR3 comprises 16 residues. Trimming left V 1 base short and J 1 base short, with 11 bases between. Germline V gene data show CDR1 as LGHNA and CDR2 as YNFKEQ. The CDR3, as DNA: TGTGCCAGCAGCCAAGTCCGGGGTCGGAGCAATCAGCCCCAGCATTTT. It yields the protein CASSQVRGRSNQPQHF.

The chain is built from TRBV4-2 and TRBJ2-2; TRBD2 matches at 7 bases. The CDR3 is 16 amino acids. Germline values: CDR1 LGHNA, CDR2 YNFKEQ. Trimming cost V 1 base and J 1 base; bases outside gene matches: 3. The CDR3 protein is CASSQVPSGNTGELFF. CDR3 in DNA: TGTGCCAGCAGCCAAGTCCCTAGCGGGAACACCGGGGAGCTGTTTTTT.

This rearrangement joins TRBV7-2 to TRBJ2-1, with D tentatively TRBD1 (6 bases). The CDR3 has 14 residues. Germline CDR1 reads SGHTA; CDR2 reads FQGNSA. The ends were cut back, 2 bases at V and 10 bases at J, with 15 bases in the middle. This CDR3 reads CASSLLRQGLEQFF. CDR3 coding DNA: TGTGCCAGCAGCTTACTTCGTCAGGGGCTGGAGCAGTTCTTC.

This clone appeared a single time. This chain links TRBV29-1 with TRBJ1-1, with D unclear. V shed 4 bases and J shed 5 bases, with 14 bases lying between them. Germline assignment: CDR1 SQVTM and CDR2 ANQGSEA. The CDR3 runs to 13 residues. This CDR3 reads CSVVRRVGTEAFF. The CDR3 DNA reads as TGCAGCGTTGTGCGGAGGGTGGGAACTGAAGCTTTCTTT.

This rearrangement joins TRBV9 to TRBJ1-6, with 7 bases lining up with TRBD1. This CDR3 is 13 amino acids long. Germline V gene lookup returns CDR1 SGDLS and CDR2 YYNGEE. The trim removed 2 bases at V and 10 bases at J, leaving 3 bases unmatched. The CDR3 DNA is TGTGCCAGCAGCGTCGGGACAGTATCACCCCTCCACTTT. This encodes CASSVGTVSPLHF.

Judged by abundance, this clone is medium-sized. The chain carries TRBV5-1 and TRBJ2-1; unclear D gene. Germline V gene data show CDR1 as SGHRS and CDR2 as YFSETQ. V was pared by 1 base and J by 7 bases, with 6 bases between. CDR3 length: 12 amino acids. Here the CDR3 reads CASSLNGNEQFF. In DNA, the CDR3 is TGCGCCAGCAGCTTGAACGGGAATGAGCAGTTCTTC.

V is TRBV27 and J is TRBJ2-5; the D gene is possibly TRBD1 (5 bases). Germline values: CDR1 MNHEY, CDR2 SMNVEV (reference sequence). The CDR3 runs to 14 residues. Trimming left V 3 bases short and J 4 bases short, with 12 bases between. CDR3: CASSFQGSAETQYF. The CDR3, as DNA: TGTGCCAGCAGTTTTCAGGGTTCAGCAGAGACCCAGTACTTC.

The CDR3 is CSGKRNTEAFF. DNA for the CDR3: TGCAGCGGTAAGAGGAACACTGAAGCTTTCTTT. The chain uses TRBV20-1 and TRBJ1-1; D gene uncertain. The CDR3 runs to 11 residues. From germline, CDR1 is DFQATT and CDR2 SNEGSKA (reference sequence).

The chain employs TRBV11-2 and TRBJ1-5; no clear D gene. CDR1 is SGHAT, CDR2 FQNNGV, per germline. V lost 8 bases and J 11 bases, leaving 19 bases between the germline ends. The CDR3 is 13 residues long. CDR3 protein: CASRPPRVVAQHF. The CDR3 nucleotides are TGTGCCAGCCGTCCCCCTCGGGTCGTGGCCCAGCATTTT.

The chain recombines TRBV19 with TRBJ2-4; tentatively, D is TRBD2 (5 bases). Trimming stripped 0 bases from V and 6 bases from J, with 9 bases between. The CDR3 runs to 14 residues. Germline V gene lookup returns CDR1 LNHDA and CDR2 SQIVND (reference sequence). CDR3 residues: CASSIDPSLNIQYF. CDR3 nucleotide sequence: TGTGCCAGTAGTATAGATCCTAGCCTAAACATTCAGTACTTC.

The CDR3 sequence: CASSDGAGNYGYTF. The CDR3 DNA reads TGTGCCAGCAGTGATGGGGCAGGAAACTATGGCTACACCTTC. The chain joins TRBV2 to TRBJ1-2; D may be TRBD1 (5 bases). There are 14 residues in the CDR3. V dropped 3 bases and J dropped 2 bases, with 10 bases sitting between them. Germline V gene lookup returns CDR1 SNHLY and CDR2 FYNNEI.

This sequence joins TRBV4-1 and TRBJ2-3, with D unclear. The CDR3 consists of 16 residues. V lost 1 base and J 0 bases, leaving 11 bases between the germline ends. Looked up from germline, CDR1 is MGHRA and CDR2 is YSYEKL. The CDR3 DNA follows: TGCGCCAGCAGCCAAGTGTTCGACGGGAGCACAGATACGCAGTATTTT. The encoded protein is CASSQVFDGSTDTQYF.

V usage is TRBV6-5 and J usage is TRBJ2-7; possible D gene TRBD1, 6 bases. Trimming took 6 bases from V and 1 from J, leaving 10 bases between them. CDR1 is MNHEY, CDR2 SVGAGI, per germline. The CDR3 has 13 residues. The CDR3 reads CASRRGQSYEQYF. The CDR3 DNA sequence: TGTGCCAGCAGGCGAGGACAGTCCTACGAGCAGTACTTC.

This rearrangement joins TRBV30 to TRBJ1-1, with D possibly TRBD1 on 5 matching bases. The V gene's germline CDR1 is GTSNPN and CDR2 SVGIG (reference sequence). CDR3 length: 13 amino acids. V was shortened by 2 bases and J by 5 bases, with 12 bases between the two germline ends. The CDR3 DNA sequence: TGTGCCTGGAGTACCTGGGGGGGGACTGAAGCTTTCTTT. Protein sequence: CAWSTWGGTEAFF.

The CDR3 region is CASSLELAGGIGETQYF. DNA for the CDR3: TGCGCCAGCAGTCTCGAACTAGCGGGGGGAATCGGAGAGACCCAGTACTTC. J is TRBJ2-5 and V is TRBV5-1; 12 nucleotides match TRBD2. From germline, CDR1 is SGHRS and CDR2 YFSETQ. The CDR3 runs 17 residues. Losses at the gene ends were 5 bases for V and 4 bases for J; bases not matched to a gene: 12.

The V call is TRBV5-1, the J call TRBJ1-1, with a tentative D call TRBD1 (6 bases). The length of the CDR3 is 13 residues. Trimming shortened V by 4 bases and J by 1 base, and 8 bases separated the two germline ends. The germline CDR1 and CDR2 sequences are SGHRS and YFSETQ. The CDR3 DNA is TGCGCCAGCAGCGTGGACAGGAACACTGAAGCTTTCTTT. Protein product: CASSVDRNTEAFF.

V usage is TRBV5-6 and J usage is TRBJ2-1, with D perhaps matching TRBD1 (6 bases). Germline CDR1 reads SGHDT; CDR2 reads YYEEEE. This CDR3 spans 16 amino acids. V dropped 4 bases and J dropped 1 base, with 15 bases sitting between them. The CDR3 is CASSGAGAVSYNEQFF. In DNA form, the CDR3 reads TGTGCCAGCAGCGGAGCAGGGGCCGTATCCTACAATGAGCAGTTCTTC.